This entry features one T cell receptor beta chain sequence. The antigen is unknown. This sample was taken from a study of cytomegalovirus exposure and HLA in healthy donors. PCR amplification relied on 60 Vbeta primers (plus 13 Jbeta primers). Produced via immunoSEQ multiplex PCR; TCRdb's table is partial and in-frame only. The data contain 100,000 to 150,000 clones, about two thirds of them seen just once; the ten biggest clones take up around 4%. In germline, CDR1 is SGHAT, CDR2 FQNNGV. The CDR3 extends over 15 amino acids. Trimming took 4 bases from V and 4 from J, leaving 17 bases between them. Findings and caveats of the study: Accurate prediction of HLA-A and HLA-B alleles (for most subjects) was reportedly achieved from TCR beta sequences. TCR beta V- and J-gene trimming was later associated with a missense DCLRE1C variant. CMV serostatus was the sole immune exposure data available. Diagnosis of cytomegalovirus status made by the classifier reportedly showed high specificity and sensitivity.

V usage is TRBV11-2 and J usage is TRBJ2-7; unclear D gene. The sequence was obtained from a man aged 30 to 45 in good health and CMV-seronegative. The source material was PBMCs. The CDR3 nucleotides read TGTGCCAGCAGCTCCCTCAGCGCGAGACTTTACGAGCAGTACTTC. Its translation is CASSSLSARLYEQYF.